These 26 T cell receptor beta chains share one sample of origin, sequenced in a study of CXCR4 blockade with PD-1 therapy in pancreatic cancer. Produced via immunoSEQ multiplex PCR; TCRdb's table is partial and in-frame only. This table has approximately 5,200 clones, 48% appearing once. Sequenced: tumor tissue. Source of these receptors: a human donor with pancreatic ductal adenocarcinoma.

The chain recombines TRBV12-1 with TRBJ2-1; the table's D call, TRBD2, was not checked against the DNA. TRBV12-1 is annotated as a pseudogene. The CDR3 consists of 17 residues. CDR3 nucleotides: TGTGCCAGCAGCTTTGAAGGGACTAGCGGTACCTACAATGAGCAGTTCTTC. Its protein product is CASSFEGTSGTYNEQFF.

The V call is TRBV19, the J call TRBJ1-1, with 7 bases matching TRBD1. Trimming took 7 bases from V and 4 from J; bases not matched to a gene: 3. CDR3 length: 12 residues. The germline V gene encodes CDR1 LNHDA and CDR2 SQIVND (reference sequence). CDR3 region: CASMDRITEAFF. CDR3 nucleotides: TGTGCCAGTATGGACAGGATCACTGAAGCTTTCTTT.

Comment on this clone: Relative to the germline gene, one junction end is altered; a read error may explain this. The chain uses TRBV6-8 and TRBJ2-3; D remains ambiguous. CDR3 size: 14 residues. Germline lookup yields CDR1 MNHGY and CDR2 SAAAGT. The CDR3 coding sequence is TGTGCCAGCAGTGACTCGATTGGGACAGATACGCAGTATTTT. Translated: CASSDSIGTDTQYF.

J is TRBJ1-5 and V is TRBV19; D is ambiguous. Per germline, CDR1 LNHDA and CDR2 SQIVND (reference sequence). This CDR3 has 12 residues. V lost 5 bases and J lost 6, with 8 bases in between. CDR3 nucleotides: TGTGCCAGTAGTGCCTTACTTCAGCCCCAGCATTTT. Translated, it gives CASSALLQPQHF.

The genes are TRBV11-3 and TRBJ1-1; 8 bases are shared with TRBD1. Unmatched junction bases numbered 6, after V lost 5 bases and J lost 4 bases. CDR1 is SGHNT, CDR2 YENEEA, per germline. The CDR3 consists of 14 residues. CDR3 nucleotides: TGTGCCAGCAGCAGGACAGGGAAGACCACTGAAGCTTTCTTT. Its translation: CASSRTGKTTEAFF. The full variable domain, in which reference TRBV11-3 and TRBJ1-1 provide the parts outside the CDR3, is EAGVVQSPRYKIIEKKQPVAFWCNPISGHNTLYWYLQNLGQGPELLIRYENEEAVDDSQLPKDRFSAERLKGVDSTLKIQPAELGDSAVYLCASSRTGKTTEAFFGQGTRLTVV.

The V gene is TRBV18, the J gene TRBJ1-1; a possible D gene is TRBD1 (5 bases). CDR1 KGHSH and CDR2 LQKENI come from the germline V gene. The CDR3 is made up of 15 amino acids. Trimming pared 3 bases from V and 6 bases from J, leaving 17 bases between. The CDR3 DNA sequence: TGTGCCAGCTCACCCCAACGGGAAGGGACCTCTGAAGCTTTCTTT. This gives the protein CASSPQREGTSEAFF. Based on the CDR3 plus reference TRBV18 and TRBJ1-1, the full variable domain is NAGVMQNPRHLVRRRGQEARLRCSPMKGHSHVYWYRQLPEEGLKFMVYLQKENIIDESGMPKERFSAEFPKEGPSILRIQQVVRGDSAAYFCASSPQREGTSEAFFGQGTRLTVV.

This clone was seen a few times. The chain couples TRBV11-3 to TRBJ2-2; 7 nucleotides match TRBD2. Losses at the gene ends were 3 bases for V and 3 bases for J; bases not matched to a gene: 1. Per the germline V gene, CDR1 is SGHNT and CDR2 is YENEEA. This CDR3 is built from 14 residues. CDR3: CASSLREYTGELFF. The CDR3 coding sequence is TGTGCCAGCAGCTTGCGGGAGTACACCGGGGAGCTGTTTTTT.

The chain combines TRBV6-8 with TRBJ1-1; tentative D call: TRBD1 (6 bases). The CDR3 is made up of 14 amino acids. CDR1 is MNHGY and CDR2 is SAAAGT in the germline V gene. The germline V and J ends were trimmed by 7 bases and 1 base, with 13 bases remaining between them. CDR3 loop: CASTKGRGNTEAFF. In DNA form, the CDR3 reads TGTGCCAGCACCAAAGGCAGGGGGAACACTGAAGCTTTCTTT.

The chain uses TRBV30 and TRBJ1-3; 8 bases line up with TRBD1. The junction had 19 bases not matched to a gene; V was cut back by 3 bases and J by 0 bases. The CDR3 is made up of 20 amino acids. CDR1 is GTSNPN, CDR2 SVGIG, per germline (reference sequence). Here the CDR3 reads CAWRPLPGTGKFISGNTIYF. CDR3 nucleotide sequence: TGTGCCTGGAGGCCTTTACCCGGGACAGGAAAATTTATCTCTGGAAACACCATATATTTT.

This clone has just a few counts. V gene TRBV5-1 combines with J gene TRBJ2-7, with 14 bases fitting TRBD2. The CDR3 is made up of 16 amino acids. V gave up 4 bases and J gave up 0 bases; unmatched junction bases: 3. Per germline, CDR1 SGHRS and CDR2 YFSETQ. The CDR3 is CASSGTSGGTSYEQYF. The CDR3 DNA reads as TGCGCCAGCAGCGGGACTAGCGGGGGCACCTCCTACGAGCAGTACTTC.

A single count supports this clone. The chain joins TRBV29-1 to TRBJ2-7; D gene unclear. V was shortened by 4 bases and J by 3 bases, with 10 bases between the two germline ends. CDR3 length equals 12 residues. The germline gives CDR1 SQVTM, CDR2 ANQGSEA. CDR3 coding DNA: TGCAGCGTTGGTTCTAGGCGCTACGAGCAGTACTTC. This translates into CSVGSRRYEQYF.

Judged by abundance, this clone is large (0.1 to 1%). The rearrangement joins TRBV18 to TRBJ2-2; D ambiguous. The CDR3 is 15 residues long. Trimming stripped 6 bases from V and 2 bases from J, with 13 bases between. Per germline, CDR1 KGHSH and CDR2 LQKENI. The CDR3 region has the DNA TGTGCCAGCTCCAAACTGCGAGGAAACACCGGGGAGCTGTTTTTT. Protein product: CASSKLRGNTGELFF.

The CDR3 region has the DNA TGTGCCACCAGCAGAGAAAAGAGGACTAGCGGGAGGTTCGAGCAGTACTTC. Its protein product is CATSREKRTSGRFEQYF. The chain recombines TRBV15 with TRBJ2-7; 14 positions match TRBD2. This CDR3 contains 17 residues. The germline V gene encodes CDR1 LNHNV and CDR2 YYDKDF (reference sequence). V dropped 0 bases and J dropped 6; count of bases not matched to a gene: 7.

The chain links TRBV28 to TRBJ2-7; weak D call: TRBD2 (5 bases). Germline values: CDR1 MDHEN, CDR2 SYDVKM. This CDR3 has 14 residues. Trimming left V 6 bases short and J 3 bases short, with 15 bases between. CDR3 loop: CASRPDSGGYEQYF. CDR3 DNA: TGTGCCAGCAGACCCGACTCAGGAGGCTACGAGCAGTACTTC.

This sequence joins TRBV10-1 and TRBJ1-1; a weak D match, TRBD1 (6 bases). The CDR3 contains 14 residues. The V and J ends lost 6 bases and 1 base respectively, with 12 bases between them. CDR1 and CDR2 from the germline V gene are WNHNN and SYGVQD (reference sequence). In DNA, the CDR3 is TGCGCCAGCAGCAGGGACACCTGGAACACTGAAGCTTTCTTT. As protein: CASSRDTWNTEAFF.

This chain uses TRBV11-1 with TRBJ2-7; 7 bases map to TRBD2. From germline, CDR1 is SGHAT and CDR2 FQDESV (reference sequence). This CDR3 contains 15 residues. Trimming removed 0 bases from V and 0 bases from J; junction bases left unmatched: 2. The chain's CDR3 is CASSLAGGSSYEQYF. The DNA for the CDR3 is TGTGCCAGCAGCTTAGCGGGAGGGAGCTCCTACGAGCAGTACTTC. Full variable domain (missing parts from reference TRBV11-1 and TRBJ2-7): EAEVAQSPRYKITEKSQAVAFWCDPISGHATLYWYRQILGQGPELLVQFQDESVVDDSQLPKDRFSAERLKGVDSTLKIQPAELGDSAMYLCASSLAGGSSYEQYFGPGTRLTVT.

This clone was counted between two and nine times. This chain joins TRBV6-7 and TRBJ2-1, with 14 bases lining up with TRBD2. TRBV6-7 is identified as an open reading frame with a role that is uncertain. After removal of 0 bases from V and 1 base from J, the junction contained 8 bases not matched to a gene. This CDR3 region has 20 residues. CDR3 nucleotides: TGTGCCAGCAGTTACTCGATTGGACTAGCGGGAGGCGTTTCCTACAATGAGCAGTTCTTC. This codes for CASSYSIGLAGGVSYNEQFF.

In its sample, this clone ranks as large (0.1 to 1%). This rearrangement joins TRBV28 to TRBJ2-1; 11 nucleotides agree with TRBD1. The V gene's germline CDR1 is MDHEN and CDR2 SYDVKM. The CDR3 has 16 residues. The J segment lost 6 bases and the V segment lost 3 bases, leaving 7 bases of the junction unmatched. In nucleotides, the CDR3 is TGTGCCAGCAGTTTCTCAGGACAGGGGGCGGGCAATGAGCAGTTCTTC. Translation: CASSFSGQGAGNEQFF.

The rearrangement links TRBV6-8 to TRBJ2-1; D is undetermined. Trimming cost V 2 bases and J 5 bases, with 7 bases left between them. The CDR3 is made up of 13 amino acids. Germline assignment: CDR1 MNHGY and CDR2 SAAAGT. CDR3 residues: CASSYESNNEQFF. The CDR3 DNA follows: TGTGCCAGCAGTTACGAGAGTAACAATGAGCAGTTCTTC.

V is TRBV14 and J is TRBJ2-1; D remains unclear. V lost 2 bases, J lost 8 bases, and 4 bases lay in between. Germline loops: CDR1 SGHDN, CDR2 FVKESK. The CDR3 totals 11 residues. The CDR3 protein is CASSQNYEQFF. The DNA for the CDR3 is TGTGCCAGCAGCCAAAACTATGAGCAGTTCTTC.

The chain carries TRBV30 and TRBJ1-4; D not certain. There are 14 residues in the CDR3. With 1 base removed from V and 6 bases from J, the gap between germline ends came to 12 bases. Germline loops: CDR1 GTSNPN, CDR2 SVGIG (reference sequence). CDR3 bases: TGTGCCTGGAGTGCCGGTAGTGCGGATGAAAAACTGTTTTTT. Protein product: CAWSAGSADEKLFF.

V and J are TRBV14 and TRBJ2-5; TRBD1 is a possible D gene (5 bases). Per the germline V gene, CDR1 is SGHDN and CDR2 is FVKESK. V lost 0 bases to trimming and J lost 5 bases, with 16 bases between them. The CDR3 totals 16 residues. In DNA form, the CDR3 reads TGTGCCAGCAGCCAAGATCCCGCAGGGCGGTTTGAGACCCAGTACTTC. Its translation is CASSQDPAGRFETQYF.

J is TRBJ1-2 and V is TRBV19; D is uncertain. The germline V and J ends were trimmed by 3 bases and 7 bases, with 12 bases remaining between them. The CDR3 is 13 amino acids. CDR1 is LNHDA and CDR2 is SQIVND in the germline V gene (reference sequence). CDR3 residues: CASSIGRRAGYTF. In DNA, the CDR3 is TGTGCCAGTAGTATCGGGAGGAGGGCTGGCTACACCTTC. Full variable domain (outside the CDR3, taken from reference TRBV19 and TRBJ1-2): DGGITQSPKYLFRKEGQNVTLSCEQNLNHDAMYWYRQDPGQGLRLIYYSQIVNDFQKGDIAEGYSVSREKKESFPLTVTSAQKNPTAFYLCASSIGRRAGYTFGSGTRLTVV.

This clone was counted between two and nine times. Germline and junction disagree at one end, which may indicate a read error. The CDR3 loop is CASSKRAGGSYEQYF. Written as DNA, the CDR3 is TGTGCCAGCAGTAAACGAGCGGGAGGAAGCTACGAGCAATACTTC. The chain recombines TRBV6-8 with TRBJ2-7, with TRBD2 matching over 9 bases. The CDR3 consists of 15 residues. Germline assignment: CDR1 MNHGY and CDR2 SAAAGT.

This clone has more than one count but fewer than ten. V is TRBV9 and J is TRBJ2-5; a weak D match, TRBD2 (6 bases). The CDR3 extends over 15 amino acids. V was shortened by 0 bases and J by 5 bases, with 14 bases between the two germline ends. Germline lookup yields CDR1 SGDLS and CDR2 YYNGEE. The CDR3 DNA is TGTGCCAGCAGCGTAGGAGGGACTCCCACGGAGACCCAGTACTTC. It is translated as CASSVGGTPTETQYF.

The J gene is TRBJ1-4, the V gene TRBV19, with 7 bases matching TRBD1. The CDR3 is 14 residues long. V was pared by 5 bases and J by 5 bases, with 5 bases of the junction left unmatched. Per the germline V gene, CDR1 is LNHDA and CDR2 is SQIVND (reference sequence). The CDR3, as DNA: TGTGCCAGTAGTTTGACAGGGAGGAATGAAAAACTGTTTTTT. Translating gives CASSLTGRNEKLFF.